The rows below give T cell receptor beta chains drawn from one sample of a study of PD-1 and CTLA-4 blockade in melanoma. The table came from immunoSEQ multiplex PCR; TCRdb's copy has only in-frame clones and leaves some out. The top ten clones hold approximately 14% of a sample with about 16,000 clones, about two thirds of them seen once. This specimen was CD8+ T cells from peripheral blood, taken from a patient given anti-PD-1 treatment. The receptor set was obtained from a human donor with melanoma. CDR3s leave out the opening cysteine and the closing phenylalanine or tryptophan.

TRBJ1-4,TRBV7-9,ASSLSVTDLWATNEKLF
TRBJ2-2,TRBV5-4,ASMVSGELF
TRBJ2-7,TRBV6-5,ASTSQGGHEQY
TRBJ2-7,TRBV30,AWSVSHGINYEQY
TRBJ1-6,TRBV19,ASGLWGKNSPLH
TRBJ2-5,TRBV7-9,ASRQFTAGTDKETQY
TRBJ2-7,TRBV14,ASSQGIEQY
TRBJ1-4,TRBV7-2,ASSFYLGGEKLF
TRBJ1-2,TRBV11-2,ASSLRQNYGYT
TRBJ2-1,TRBV4-1,ASRGLADIYNEQF
TRBJ1-1,TRBV21-1,ASSNPGHKNTEAF
TRBJ2-1,TRBV9,ASSLPTEGVSYNEQF
TRBJ1-5,TRBV10-3,AISEYPGQGSQPQH
TRBJ2-7,TRBV27,ASAQGDSYEQY
TRBJ2-7,TRBV3-1/TRBV3-2,ASSQTSGGVYEQY
TRBJ1-2,TRBV11-1,ASSHEAGYGYT
TRBJ1-2,TRBV6-4,ASSEGSYGYT
TRBJ1-2,TRBV5-6,ASSWTRARERGYT
TRBJ2-7,TRBV6-6,ASSYDRGYEQY
TRBJ2-1,TRBV14,ASSFISNEQF
TRBJ1-1,TRBV5-5,ASSPGTQNTEAF
TRBJ1-6,TRBV15,ATSYDPGTQPLH
TRBJ2-7,TRBV21-1,ASSKWNRPNEQY
TRBJ2-2,TRBV19,ASSIDGTGTNTGELF
TRBJ1-2,TRBV7-8,ASSSRRDSSYGYT
TRBJ2-2,TRBV10-3,AISENRVRTGELF